These T cell receptor beta chains were read from a single sample in a study of cytomegalovirus exposure and HLA in healthy donors. Profiling relied on immunoSEQ multiplex PCR, and the TCRdb table lists in-frame clones only, not all of them. There are approximately 140,000 clones in the sample; around 83% occur only once, and 1% to 1.5% lies in the top ten. Sequences were obtained from PBMCs. These receptors were taken from a male donor in good health and CMV-seropositive. CDR3s include the opening cysteine and the closing phenylalanine or tryptophan. A D gene is named only where the DNA matches it firmly. Part of the rows lack a size; the others show once, few, many or a class for expanded clones.

d_call clone_size j_call v_call cdr3_aa cdr3_nt
TRBD2 NA TRBJ2-7 TRBV29-1 CSVEGLAGGRAYEQYF TGCAGCGTTGAAGGGCTAGCGGGAGGGAGAGCCTACGAGCAGTACTTC
NA NA TRBJ1-5 TRBV6-5 CASSVQSNQPQHF TGTGCCAGCAGTGTACAGAGTAATCAGCCCCAGCATTTT
NA NA TRBJ2-5 TRBV7-9 CASSLYLEGETQYF TGTGCCAGCAGTCTTTACCTTGAGGGTGAGACCCAGTACTTC
NA NA TRBJ1-5 TRBV4-2 CASSQGQINQPQHF TGTGCCAGCAGCCAAGGACAGATCAATCAGCCCCAGCATTTT
NA NA TRBJ1-5 TRBV13 CASSKRSGANNQPQHF TGTGCCAGCAGCAAAAGGTCAGGGGCAAACAATCAGCCCCAGCATTTT
NA few TRBJ1-5 TRBV28 CASSFRRGANQPQHF TGTGCCAGCAGTTTCAGGAGGGGCGCCAATCAGCCCCAGCATTTT
NA NA TRBJ2-2 TRBV27 CASSWRQNTGELFF TGTGCCAGCAGTTGGAGGCAGAACACCGGGGAGCTGTTTTTT
NA once TRBJ2-7 TRBV6-1 CASSEKRGEYEQYF TGTGCCAGCAGTGAAAAGCGCGGAGAATACGAGCAGTACTTC
NA NA TRBJ1-1 TRBV5-1 CASSLERGLNTEAFF TGCGCCAGCAGCTTGGAAAGGGGATTGAACACTGAAGCTTTCTTT
NA NA TRBJ2-3 TRBV7-9 CASSSSASTDTQYF TGTGCCAGCAGCTCTAGCGCTAGCACAGATACGCAGTATTTT
TRBD1 few TRBJ1-5 TRBV7-9 CASNKQGDQPQHF TGTGCCAGCAACAAACAGGGGGATCAGCCCCAGCATTTT
NA NA TRBJ1-5 TRBV5-1 CASSPGGYSNQPQHF TGCGCCAGCAGCCCGGGAGGGTATAGCAATCAGCCCCAGCATTTT
NA NA TRBJ2-5 TRBV7-2 CASSQGTRQTQYF TGTGCCAGCAGCCAAGGGACTCGGCAAACCCAGTACTTC
NA NA TRBJ2-7 TRBV15 CATSRAVPTYEQYF TGTGCCACCAGCAGAGCGGTACCTACCTACGAGCAGTACTTC
TRBD2 NA TRBJ2-2 TRBV7-2 CASSSGGPNTGELFF TGTGCCAGCAGCTCGGGAGGGCCAAACACCGGGGAGCTGTTTTTT
TRBD2 NA TRBJ2-2 TRBV25-1 CASSEIAGMNTGELFF TGTGCCAGCAGTGAAATAGCGGGGATGAACACCGGGGAGCTGTTTTTT
TRBD2 NA TRBJ2-1 TRBV15 CATSPPGGGVSYNEQFF TGTGCCACCAGCCCACCCGGGGGGGGAGTTAGCTACAATGAGCAGTTCTTC
TRBD2 once TRBJ2-7 TRBV7-9 CASSSGTSGATYEQYF TGTGCCAGCAGCTCGGGGACTAGCGGGGCCACCTACGAGCAGTACTTC
TRBD1 NA TRBJ1-1 TRBV19 CATGQIEAFF TGTGCCACGGGACAGATTGAAGCTTTCTTT
TRBD1 NA TRBJ2-1 TRBV7-3 CASSSRTGGQNEQFF TGTGCCAGCAGCTCCCGGACAGGGGGCCAAAATGAGCAGTTCTTC
NA NA TRBJ2-1 TRBV11-2 CASSLDPPSGEQFF TGTGCCAGCAGCTTAGACCCCCCCTCCGGGGAGCAGTTCTTC
TRBD2 few TRBJ2-1 TRBV19 CASSIVPLAGGPRIEQFF TGTGCCAGTAGTATAGTTCCACTAGCGGGAGGGCCGCGAATTGAGCAGTTCTTC
TRBD1 NA TRBJ2-1 TRBV7-6 CASSPSRTGRSQEQFF TGTGCCAGCAGCCCCTCGCGGACAGGGAGGTCGCAGGAGCAGTTCTTC
TRBD2 NA TRBJ2-7 TRBV28 CASRTRTSGRITYEQYF TGTGCCAGCCGCACTCGGACTAGCGGGAGGATTACGTACGAGCAGTACTTC
NA NA TRBJ1-5 TRBV19 CASREGLQPQHF TGTGCCAGTAGGGAGGGGCTTCAGCCCCAGCATTTT
NA few TRBJ1-1 TRBV6-5 CASSYQGSTEAFF TGTGCCAGCAGTTACCAGGGGAGCACTGAAGCTTTCTTT
NA NA TRBJ2-1 TRBV7-9 CASSLSLSYNEQFF TGTGCCAGCAGCCTTAGCCTCTCCTACAATGAGCAGTTCTTC
NA NA TRBJ1-3 TRBV5-4 CASSLAPTGISGNTIYF TGTGCCAGCAGCTTGGCCCCAACCGGGATCTCTGGAAACACCATATATTTT